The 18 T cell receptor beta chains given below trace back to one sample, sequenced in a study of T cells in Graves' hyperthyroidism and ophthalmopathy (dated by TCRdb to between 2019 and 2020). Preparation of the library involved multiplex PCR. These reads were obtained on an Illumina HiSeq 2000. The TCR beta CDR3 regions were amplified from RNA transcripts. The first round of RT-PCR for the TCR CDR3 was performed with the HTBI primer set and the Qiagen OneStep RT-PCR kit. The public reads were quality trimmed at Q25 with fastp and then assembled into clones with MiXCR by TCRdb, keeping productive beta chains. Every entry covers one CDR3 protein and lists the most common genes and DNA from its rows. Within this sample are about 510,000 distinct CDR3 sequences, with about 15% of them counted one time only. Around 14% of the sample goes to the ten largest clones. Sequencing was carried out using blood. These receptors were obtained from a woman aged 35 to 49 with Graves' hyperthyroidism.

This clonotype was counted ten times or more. The chain's CDR3 is CASREHRGLTGELFF. DNA of the CDR3: TGTGCCAGCAGGGAACACAGGGGGCTCACCGGGGAGCTGTTTTTT. The chain links TRBV2 to TRBJ2-2, with 9 bases that match TRBD1. The CDR3 covers 15 residues. The V and J ends lost 6 bases and 4 bases, in that order; junction bases with no gene match: 6. Germline V gene sequence: CDR1 SNHLY, CDR2 FYNNEI.

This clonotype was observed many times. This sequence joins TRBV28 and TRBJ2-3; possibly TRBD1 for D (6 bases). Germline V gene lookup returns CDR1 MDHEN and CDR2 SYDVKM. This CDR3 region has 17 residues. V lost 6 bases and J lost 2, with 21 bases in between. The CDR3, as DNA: TGTGCCAGCAGCTCTCGAGAGGGACATTACCCCACAGATACGCAGTATTTT. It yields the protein CASSSREGHYPTDTQYF. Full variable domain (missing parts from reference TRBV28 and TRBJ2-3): DVKVTQSSRYLVKRTGEKVFLECVQDMDHENMFWYRQDPGLGLRLIYFSYDVKMKEKGDIPEGYSVSREKKERFSLILESASTNQTSMYLCASSSREGHYPTDTQYFGPGTRLTVL.

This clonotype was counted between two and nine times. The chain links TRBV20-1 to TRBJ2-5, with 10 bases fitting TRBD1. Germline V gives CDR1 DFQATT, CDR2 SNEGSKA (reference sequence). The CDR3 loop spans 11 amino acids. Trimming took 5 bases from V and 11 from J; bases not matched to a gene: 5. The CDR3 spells CSARRQGAQYF. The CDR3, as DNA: TGCAGTGCTCGTAGACAGGGGGCTCAGTACTTC.

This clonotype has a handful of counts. CDR3 loop: CASSVNSGTDTQYF. For the CDR3, the DNA is TGTGCCAGCAGTGTTAACAGCGGCACAGATACGCAGTATTTT. The chain joins TRBV6-1 to TRBJ2-3; D is ambiguous. Trimming removed 4 bases at V and 1 base at J, with 9 bases between. Germline V lookup: CDR1 MNHNS, CDR2 SASEGT. This CDR3 comprises 14 residues.

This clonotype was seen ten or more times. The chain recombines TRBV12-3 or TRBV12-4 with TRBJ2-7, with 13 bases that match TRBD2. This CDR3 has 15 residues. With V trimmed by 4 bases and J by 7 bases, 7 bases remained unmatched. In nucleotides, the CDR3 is TGTGCCAGCAGTTCTCGGACTAGCGGGAGATATGAGCAGTACTTC. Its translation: CASSSRTSGRYEQYF.

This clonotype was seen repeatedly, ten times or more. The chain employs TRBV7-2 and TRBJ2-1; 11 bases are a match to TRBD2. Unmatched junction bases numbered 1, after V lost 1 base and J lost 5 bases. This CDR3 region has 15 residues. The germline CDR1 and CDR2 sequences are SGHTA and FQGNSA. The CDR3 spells CASSLVAGGDNEQFF. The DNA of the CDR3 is TGTGCCAGCAGCTTAGTAGCGGGAGGGGACAATGAGCAGTTCTTC.

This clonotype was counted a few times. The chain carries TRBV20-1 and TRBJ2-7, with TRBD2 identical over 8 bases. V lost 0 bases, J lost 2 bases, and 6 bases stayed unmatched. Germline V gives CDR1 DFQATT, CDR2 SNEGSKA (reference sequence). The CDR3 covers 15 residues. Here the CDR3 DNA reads TGCAGTGCTAGAGATCACGCGGGAGGACCCTACGAGCAGTACTTC. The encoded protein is CSARDHAGGPYEQYF.

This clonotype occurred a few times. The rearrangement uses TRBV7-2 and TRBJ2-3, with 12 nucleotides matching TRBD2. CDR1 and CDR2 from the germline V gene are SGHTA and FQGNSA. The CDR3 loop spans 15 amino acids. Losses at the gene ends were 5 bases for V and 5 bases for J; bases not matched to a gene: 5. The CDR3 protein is CASSQTSGSGDTQYF. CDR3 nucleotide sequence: TGTGCCAGCAGCCAGACTAGCGGGAGTGGAGATACGCAGTATTTT.

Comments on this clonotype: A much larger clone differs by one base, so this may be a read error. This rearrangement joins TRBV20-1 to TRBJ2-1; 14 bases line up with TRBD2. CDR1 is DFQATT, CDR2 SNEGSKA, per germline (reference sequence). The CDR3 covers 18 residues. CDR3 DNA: TGCATTGCTAGAGCTGGGACTAGCGGGAGAGTTTTGGACAATGAGCAGTTCTTC. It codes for CIARAGTSGRVLDNEQFF.

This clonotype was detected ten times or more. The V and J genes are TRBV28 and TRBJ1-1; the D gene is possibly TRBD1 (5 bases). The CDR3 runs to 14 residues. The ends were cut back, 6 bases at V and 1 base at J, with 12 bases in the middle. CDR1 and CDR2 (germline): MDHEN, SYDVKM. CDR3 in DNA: TGTGCCAGCAGCTCCGGACATTCGAACACTGAAGCTTTCTTT. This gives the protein CASSSGHSNTEAFF.

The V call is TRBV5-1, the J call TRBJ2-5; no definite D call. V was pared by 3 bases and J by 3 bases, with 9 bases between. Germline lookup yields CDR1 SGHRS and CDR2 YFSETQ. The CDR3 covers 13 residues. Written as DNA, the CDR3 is TGCGCCAGCAGCTCCCGGGTCGAAGAGACCCAGTACTTC. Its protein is CASSSRVEETQYF. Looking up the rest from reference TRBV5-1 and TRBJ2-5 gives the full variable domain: KAGVTQTPRYLIKTRGQQVTLSCSPISGHRSVSWYQQTPGQGLQFLFEYFSETQRNKGNFPGRFSGRQFSNSRSEMNVSTLELGDSALYLCASSSRVEETQYFGPGTRLLVL.

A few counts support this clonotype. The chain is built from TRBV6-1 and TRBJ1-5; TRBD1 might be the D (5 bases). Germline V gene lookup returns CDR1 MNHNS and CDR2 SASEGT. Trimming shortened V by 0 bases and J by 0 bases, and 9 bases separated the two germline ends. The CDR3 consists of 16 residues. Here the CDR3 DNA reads TGTGCCAGCAGTGAAGCTGGGGCCGTTAGCAATCAGCCCCAGCATTTT. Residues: CASSEAGAVSNQPQHF.

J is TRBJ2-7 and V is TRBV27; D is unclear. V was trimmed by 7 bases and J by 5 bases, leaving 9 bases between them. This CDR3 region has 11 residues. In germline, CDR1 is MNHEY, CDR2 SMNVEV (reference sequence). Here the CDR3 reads CASKVAHEQYF. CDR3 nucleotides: TGTGCCAGCAAGGTAGCCCACGAGCAGTACTTC.

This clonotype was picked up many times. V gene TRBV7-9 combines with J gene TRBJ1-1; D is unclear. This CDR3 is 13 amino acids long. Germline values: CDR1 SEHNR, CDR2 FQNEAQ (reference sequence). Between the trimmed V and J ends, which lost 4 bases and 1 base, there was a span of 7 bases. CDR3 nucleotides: TGTGCCAGCAGCTATGGACCGAACACTGAAGCTTTCTTT. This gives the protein CASSYGPNTEAFF.

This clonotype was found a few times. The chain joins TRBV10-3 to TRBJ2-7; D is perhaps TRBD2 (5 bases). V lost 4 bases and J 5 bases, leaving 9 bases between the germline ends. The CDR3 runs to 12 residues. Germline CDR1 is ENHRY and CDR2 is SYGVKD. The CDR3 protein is CAISATSNEQYF. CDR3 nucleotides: TGTGCCATCAGTGCTACTAGTAACGAGCAGTACTTC.

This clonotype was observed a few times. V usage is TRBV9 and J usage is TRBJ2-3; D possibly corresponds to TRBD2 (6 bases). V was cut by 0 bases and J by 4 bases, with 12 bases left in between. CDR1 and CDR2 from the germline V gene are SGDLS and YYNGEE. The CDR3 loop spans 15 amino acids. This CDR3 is CASSVGLVEADTQYF. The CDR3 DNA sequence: TGTGCCAGCAGCGTAGGACTAGTAGAAGCAGATACGCAGTATTTT.

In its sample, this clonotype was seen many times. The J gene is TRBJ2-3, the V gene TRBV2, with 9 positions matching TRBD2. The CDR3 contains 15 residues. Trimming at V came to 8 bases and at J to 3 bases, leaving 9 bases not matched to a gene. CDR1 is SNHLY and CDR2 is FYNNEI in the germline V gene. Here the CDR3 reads CASSKKGLATDTQYF. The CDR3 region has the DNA TGTGCCAGCTCTAAAAAAGGACTAGCGACAGATACGCAGTATTTT. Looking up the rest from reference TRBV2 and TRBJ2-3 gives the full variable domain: EPEVTQTPSHQVTQMGQEVILRCVPISNHLYFYWYRQILGQKVEFLVSFYNNEISEKSEIFDDQFSVERPDGSNFTLKIRSTKLEDSAMYFCASSKKGLATDTQYFGPGTRLTVL.

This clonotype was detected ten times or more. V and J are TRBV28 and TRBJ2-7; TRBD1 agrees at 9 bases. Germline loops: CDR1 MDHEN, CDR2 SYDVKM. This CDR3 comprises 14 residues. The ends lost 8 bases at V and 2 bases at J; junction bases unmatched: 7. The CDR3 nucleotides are TGTGCCAGCGATCCGGGACAGGGAACCTACGAGCAGTACTTC. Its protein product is CASDPGQGTYEQYF.